This T cell receptor beta chain derives from a study of blood T cell repertoires in COVID-19. Study as a whole: From T cells, B-cell-depleted T cells, or PBMCs came the material, which was cDNA or gDNA.

Clones were read by immunoSEQ multiplex PCR, and TCRdb kept only the in-frame ones, dropping some. The data show some 230,000 clones, 80% to 90% seen once. Germline V gene data show CDR1 as KGHDR and CDR2 as SFDVKD. CDR3 size: 18 residues. J gave up 7 bases and V 1 base, and 14 bases lay outside the gene matches. This clone was detected a few times. V and J are TRBV24-1 and TRBJ2-1; 8 nucleotides align to TRBD2. The sequence was obtained from a man aged 35-49 years with acute or convalescent COVID-19. The sample taken for sequencing was peripheral blood. The CDR3 spells CATSDFGGSGGTRNEQFF. DNA of the CDR3: TGTGCCACCAGTGATTTCGGAGGTTCGGGGGGGACCCGGAATGAGCAGTTCTTC.